The 18 T cell receptor beta chains presented below share a single source sample, sequenced in a study of blood T cells in healthy people across ages. A second about 6 to 11 cycle PCR used barcoded and J-beta primers. MiXCR, applied by TCRdb to the 5' RACE reads, yields one record per CDR3 protein. The sample holds 600,000 to 1,000,000 distinct CDR3 sequences; around 25% are singletons and the top ten take around 3.6%. These data are also associated with another study on T cells of mothers and their children.

The sequenced sample consisted of blood. Every receptor here comes from a boy between 5 and 17 years old in good health.

The sample holds a few counts of this clonotype. The chain employs TRBV20-1 and TRBJ2-5; possibly TRBD2 for D (5 bases). The J call may not be correct, given that the DNA end is closer to TRBJ2-1. Germline V gene lookup returns CDR1 DFQATT and CDR2 SNEGSKA (reference sequence). This CDR3 spans 14 amino acids. The CDR3 DNA sequence: TGCAGTGCTTCACCATTCACTAGTCAGAATGAGCAGTTCTTC. Its protein product is CSASPFTSQNEQFF.

This rearrangement joins TRBV7-3 to TRBJ1-1, with D maybe TRBD1 (6 bases). CDR1 and CDR2 from the germline V gene are SGHTA and FQGTGA. This CDR3 comprises 14 residues. The V gene lost 5 bases and the J gene lost 4 bases, with 14 bases spanning the gap. This CDR3 reads CASSTGGFGTEAFF. The CDR3 nucleotides read TGTGCCAGCAGCACCGGGGGCTTTGGCACTGAAGCTTTCTTT. The complete variable domain, with remaining parts taken from reference TRBV7-3 and TRBJ1-1, reads GAGVSQTPSNKVTEKGKYVELRCDPISGHTALYWYRQSLGQGPEFLIYFQGTGAADDSGLPNDRFFAVRPEGSVSTLKIQRTERGDSAVYLCASSTGGFGTEAFFGQGTRLTVV.

In this sample, this clonotype turned up a few times. The chain joins TRBV4-1 to TRBJ2-1; weak D call: TRBD1 (6 bases). The V end was cut by 4 bases, the J end by 5 bases, with 27 bases between. The germline V gene encodes CDR1 MGHRA and CDR2 YSYEKL. The CDR3 runs 19 residues. CDR3 bases: TGCGCCAGCAGCCCAACGGAAAGGGGGACGCCAGGTCCCGACAATGAGCAGTTCTTC. The encoded protein is CASSPTERGTPGPDNEQFF.

This clonotype was detected ten times or more. The chain combines TRBV9 with TRBJ2-3; D unclear. Trimming stripped 0 bases from V and 3 bases from J, with 8 bases between. The CDR3 has 14 residues. Germline V gives CDR1 SGDLS, CDR2 YYNGEE. The CDR3 nucleotides are TGTGCCAGCAGCGTAGCTCAAAGGACAGATACGCAGTATTTT. It translates to CASSVAQRTDTQYF. The full variable domain, with the rest looked up from reference TRBV9 and TRBJ2-3, is DSGVTQTPKHLITATGQRVTLRCSPRSGDLSVYWYQQSLDQGLQFLIQYYNGEERAKGNILERFSAQQFPDLHSELNLSSLELGDSALYFCASSVAQRTDTQYFGPGTRLTVL.

This clonotype showed up just once. An end of the junction does not agree with germline; a read error may underlie this. The gene calls are TRBV19 and TRBJ2-5, with a weak D call TRBD1 (6 bases). This CDR3 is built from 16 residues. Germline assignment: CDR1 LNHDA and CDR2 SQIVND (reference sequence). The CDR3 nucleotides read TGTGCCAGTAGTATAGCTCCAGACAGGAAACAAGAGACCCAATACTTC. Translating it yields CASSIAPDRKQETQYF.

This clonotype was detected only a few times. The chain links TRBV19 to TRBJ2-7; TRBD2 is a possible D gene (5 bases). V was pared by 6 bases and J by 3 bases, with 12 bases between. The CDR3 spans 13 residues. Germline values: CDR1 LNHDA, CDR2 SQIVND (reference sequence). CDR3 DNA: TGTGCCAGTAGGGGATCCCGGGACTACGAGCAGTACTTC. This codes for CASRGSRDYEQYF.

This sequence joins TRBV28 and TRBJ2-3, with 8 bases identical to TRBD1. Germline CDR1 reads MDHEN; CDR2 reads SYDVKM. This CDR3 region has 20 residues. With V trimmed by 4 bases and J by 3 bases, 21 bases remained unmatched. CDR3 in amino acids: CASSYPASYRTGYITDTQYF. The CDR3 region has the DNA TGTGCCAGCAGTTATCCTGCAAGTTATAGGACAGGGTACATTACAGATACGCAGTATTTT. Based on the CDR3 plus reference TRBV28 and TRBJ2-3, the full variable domain is DVKVTQSSRYLVKRTGEKVFLECVQDMDHENMFWYRQDPGLGLRLIYFSYDVKMKEKGDIPEGYSVSREKKERFSLILESASTNQTSMYLCASSYPASYRTGYITDTQYFGPGTRLTVL.

This clonotype was recorded a few times. The chain joins TRBV6-6 to TRBJ2-5; D possibly corresponds to TRBD1 (5 bases). This CDR3 contains 14 residues. Germline values: CDR1 MNHNY, CDR2 SVGAGI (reference sequence). The germline V and J ends were trimmed by 6 bases and 1 base, with 12 bases remaining between them. CDR3 nucleotides: TGTGCCAGCAGCCGTTCAGGGTTCCAAGAGACCCAGTACTTC. Its translation is CASSRSGFQETQYF.

This chain connects TRBV6-5 to TRBJ2-3; TRBD2 is a possible D gene (6 bases). Per germline, CDR1 MNHEY and CDR2 SVGAGI. V shed 5 bases and J shed 4 bases, with 13 bases lying between them. The CDR3 runs to 14 residues. The CDR3, as DNA: TGTGCCAGCAGTGGACCGGGACTCCCAGATACGCAGTATTTT. It is translated as CASSGPGLPDTQYF.

This clonotype was counted only a few times. The chain links TRBV6-6 to TRBJ2-5; D may correspond to TRBD1 or TRBD2 (5 bases each). CDR1 and CDR2 (germline): MNHNY, SVGAGI (reference sequence). Deletions cut 7 bases from V and 2 bases from J, with 14 bases between. This CDR3 spans 14 amino acids. CDR3 coding DNA: TGTGCCAGCAAGGGACGAGATATTCAAGAGACCCAGTACTTC. Protein sequence: CASKGRDIQETQYF.

The chain couples TRBV20-1 to TRBJ1-5; TRBD1 is a possible D gene (5 bases). The CDR3 runs 16 residues. Germline loops: CDR1 DFQATT, CDR2 SNEGSKA (reference sequence). Deletions cut 3 bases from V and 1 base from J, with 16 bases between. DNA for the CDR3: TGCAGTGCTAGGTTGGAGTGGGGGGACAGCAATCAGCCCCAGCATTTT. It codes for CSARLEWGDSNQPQHF.

The J gene is TRBJ1-6, the V gene TRBV4-3; a possible D gene is TRBD1 (5 bases). From germline, CDR1 is LGHNA and CDR2 YSLEER. Trimming took 3 bases from V and 9 from J, leaving 18 bases between them. The CDR3 spans 16 residues. The CDR3 DNA reads as TGCGCCAGCAGCCAGGATACCACGACCGGGGGTTCACCCCTCCACTTT. This translates into CASSQDTTTGGSPLHF.

This chain links TRBV7-9 with TRBJ2-1; D tentatively reads TRBD1 or TRBD2 (6 bases each). Germline V gene sequence: CDR1 SEHNR, CDR2 FQNEAQ (reference sequence). The ends were cut back, 5 bases at V and 9 bases at J, with 20 bases in the middle. The CDR3 is made up of 15 amino acids. The CDR3 sequence is CASSPRGDRGREQFF. The CDR3 DNA sequence: TGTGCCAGCAGCCCTAGGGGGGATCGGGGACGTGAGCAGTTCTTC.

The chain joins TRBV9 to TRBJ1-2, with 8 bases that match TRBD1. Germline CDR1 SGDLS, CDR2 YYNGEE. CDR3 length equals 14 residues. V dropped 4 bases and J dropped 2; count of bases not matched to a gene: 4. CDR3 protein: CASSMTGENYGYTF. As DNA, the CDR3 is TGTGCCAGCAGCATGACAGGGGAGAACTATGGCTACACCTTC.

The rearrangement uses TRBV7-2 and TRBJ2-7; maybe TRBD2 (6 bases). Per germline, CDR1 SGHTA and CDR2 FQGNSA. The V and J ends lost 7 bases and 2 bases respectively, with 21 bases between them. The CDR3 is 16 amino acids. CDR3 sequence: CASNSGVGVSAYEQYF. DNA for the CDR3: TGTGCCAGCAACTCGGGGGTGGGGGTCTCAGCCTACGAGCAGTACTTC.

The chain joins TRBV5-1 to TRBJ2-1; 7 nucleotides agree with TRBD2. The CDR3 contains 15 residues. Per the germline V gene, CDR1 is SGHRS and CDR2 is YFSETQ. Unmatched junction bases numbered 10, after V lost 6 bases and J lost 4 bases. The CDR3 DNA is TGCGCCAGCACGGCAAGCGGGGCGATATACAATGAGCAGTTCTTC. Residues: CASTASGAIYNEQFF.

The rearrangement uses TRBV7-3 and TRBJ2-2; the D gene is possibly TRBD2 (6 bases). The CDR3 contains 15 residues. V was cut by 0 bases and J by 4 bases, with 9 bases left in between. Germline CDR1 and CDR2: SGHTA and FQGTGA. The CDR3 region is CASSLTGDFTGELFF. CDR3 nucleotides: TGTGCCAGCAGCTTAACGGGGGACTTCACCGGGGAGCTGTTTTTT.

The chain is built from TRBV3-1 and TRBJ2-1; 12 bases map to TRBD2. The better agreement between TRBJ2-7 and the DNA end casts doubt on the J call. There are 18 residues in the CDR3. CDR1 is LGHDT and CDR2 is YNNKEL in the germline V gene (reference sequence). The CDR3 protein is CASSPQVKASGGGYEQYF. The CDR3, as DNA: TGTGCCAGCAGCCCACAGGTTAAGGCTAGCGGGGGGGGCTACGAGCAGTACTTC.